The 18 T cell receptor beta chains presented below share a single source sample, sequenced in a study of response to subunit inactivated influenza vaccine listed by TCRdb under 2018. Receptor libraries were prepared by RT-PCR. The data were produced on an Illumina HiSeq 2500. In-frame beta chains were kept once TCRdb had trimmed the public reads at Q25 with fastp and called clones with MiXCR. Here each entry gathers all rows of one CDR3 protein and keeps the most common genes and DNA. Present in this sample are about 520,000 distinct CDR3 sequences, around 7.7% of which were seen just once. The ten most abundant clones make up around 13% of the sample. The starting material was PBMCs from blood, obtained around 2 years after vaccination. These receptors came from a man aged 45 to 70 who received an inactivated influenza vaccine. Donor details come from another sample of the same person, matched by shared clones.

The rearrangement uses TRBV20-1 and TRBJ2-3, with D possibly TRBD2 on 7 matching bases. Germline loops: CDR1 DFQATT, CDR2 SNEGSKA (reference sequence). The CDR3 consists of 15 residues. The V gene lost 0 bases and the J gene lost 6 bases, with 16 bases spanning the gap. In DNA form, the CDR3 reads TGCAGTGCTAGAGATAACGGGGGGCCAACGGATACGCAGTATTTT. The encoded protein is CSARDNGGPTDTQYF.

In this sample, this clonotype turned up many times. The V call is TRBV5-1, the J call TRBJ1-6, with D perhaps matching TRBD1 (6 bases). The CDR3 extends over 15 amino acids. Trimming removed 1 base from V and 5 bases from J, with 10 bases in between. Germline CDR1 and CDR2: SGHRS and YFSETQ. CDR3: CASSLQAGDNSPLHF. CDR3 nucleotides: TGCGCCAGCAGCTTGCAAGCAGGGGATAATTCACCCCTCCACTTT. The full variable domain, completed using reference TRBV5-1 and TRBJ1-6, is KAGVTQTPRYLIKTRGQQVTLSCSPISGHRSVSWYQQTPGQGLQFLFEYFSETQRNKGNFPGRFSGRQFSNSRSEMNVSTLELGDSALYLCASSLQAGDNSPLHFGNGTRLTVT.

The chain has TRBV5-1 and TRBJ2-5; the D gene is possibly TRBD2 (5 bases). The V gene's germline CDR1 is SGHRS and CDR2 YFSETQ. The CDR3 runs to 14 residues. The V end was cut by 6 bases, the J end by 4 bases, with 16 bases between. This chain's CDR3 is CASKVWESGETQYF. The CDR3 coding sequence is TGCGCCAGCAAGGTATGGGAGTCAGGAGAGACCCAGTACTTC.

This chain links TRBV12-3 or TRBV12-4 with TRBJ2-2; 7 nucleotides line up with TRBD2. There are 15 residues in the CDR3. Trimming removed 6 bases from V and 5 bases from J; junction bases left unmatched: 9. The CDR3 loop is CASSLWGEGTGELFF. In DNA form, the CDR3 reads TGTGCCAGCAGCCTCTGGGGGGAGGGGACCGGGGAGCTGTTTTTT.

Ten or more counts support this clonotype. This rearrangement joins TRBV7-8 to TRBJ2-7, with D maybe TRBD2 (6 bases). The CDR3 is 13 amino acids. V was trimmed by 5 bases and J by 3 bases, leaving 11 bases between them. Germline loops: CDR1 SGHVS, CDR2 FQNEAQ. In DNA form, the CDR3 reads TGTGCCAGCAGCGCGGGACCTCTCTACGAGCAGTACTTC. Its protein product is CASSAGPLYEQYF.

This clonotype was seen ten or more times. This sequence joins TRBV7-8 and TRBJ1-2, with 12 bases identical to TRBD1. The CDR3 is 16 amino acids. CDR1 is SGHVS and CDR2 is FQNEAQ in the germline V gene. Trimming cost V 5 bases and J 2 bases; bases outside gene matches: 6. In DNA, the CDR3 is TGTGCCAGCAGCCCGGGGACAGGGGGCTCGAACTATGGCTACACCTTC. Translation: CASSPGTGGSNYGYTF.

The sample holds a few counts of this clonotype. V usage is TRBV12-3 or TRBV12-4 and J usage is TRBJ2-1, with D perhaps matching TRBD1 (6 bases). This CDR3 comprises 14 residues. The V and J ends lost 7 bases and 7 bases respectively, with 17 bases between them. CDR3 loop: CASNIRMDRNEQFF. Written as DNA, the CDR3 is TGTGCCAGCAATATCCGAATGGACAGAAATGAGCAGTTCTTC.

This clonotype was seen a few times. This chain connects TRBV7-2 to TRBJ2-7; a possible D gene is TRBD1 (6 bases). Germline V CDR1 and CDR2: SGHTA, FQGNSA. This CDR3 has 14 residues. V shed 4 bases and J shed 6 bases, with 16 bases lying between them. The CDR3 loop reads CASSSRQVVAEQYF. The DNA of the CDR3 is TGTGCCAGCAGCTCCAGACAGGTTGTCGCCGAGCAGTACTTC.

This clonotype turned up a few times. This chain links TRBV2 with TRBJ2-7; D tentatively reads TRBD1 or TRBD2 (5 bases each). The CDR3 totals 15 residues. Germline loops: CDR1 SNHLY, CDR2 FYNNEI. V was pared by 3 bases and J by 3 bases, with 15 bases between. The CDR3 region is CASSDPGPMIYEQYF. The CDR3 nucleotides are TGTGCCAGCAGTGACCCGGGACCGATGATCTACGAGCAGTACTTC. Full variable domain (remainder filled in from reference TRBV2 and TRBJ2-7): EPEVTQTPSHQVTQMGQEVILRCVPISNHLYFYWYRQILGQKVEFLVSFYNNEISEKSEIFDDQFSVERPDGSNFTLKIRSTKLEDSAMYFCASSDPGPMIYEQYFGPGTRLTVT.

The genes are TRBV24-1 and TRBJ2-2; possible D gene TRBD1, 6 bases. V gave up 0 bases and J gave up 6 bases, with 10 bases separating them. This CDR3 contains 15 residues. The germline CDR1 and CDR2 sequences are KGHDR and SFDVKD. CDR3 DNA: TGTGCCACCAGTGATTTGAGCCAGGGGTCCGGGGAGCTGTTTTTT. This codes for CATSDLSQGSGELFF.

The V call is TRBV3-1, the J call TRBJ2-3, with unresolved D. Germline values: CDR1 LGHDT, CDR2 YNNKEL (reference sequence). V shed 0 bases and J shed 10 bases, with 14 bases lying between them. The CDR3 consists of 14 residues. Here the CDR3 DNA reads TGTGCCAGCAGCCAAGATGGTGGCCGTAAGCCGCAGTATTTT. Protein: CASSQDGGRKPQYF.

This clonotype was detected only a few times. The rearrangement links TRBV19 to TRBJ2-7; 9 bases fit TRBD2. Germline-derived CDR1 and CDR2 are LNHDA and SQIVND (reference sequence). The CDR3 runs to 16 residues. The V gene end was trimmed by 4 bases and the J gene end by 3 bases; junction bases not matched to a gene: 10. CDR3 residues: CASSKVSGSQIYEQYF. In DNA, the CDR3 is TGTGCCAGTAGTAAAGTTAGCGGGAGTCAAATCTACGAGCAGTACTTC.

For this clonotype: This may come from a read error, since a much larger clone is one base off. The rearrangement joins TRBV3-1 to TRBJ1-1; D call uncertain. This CDR3 region has 12 residues. Germline V lookup: CDR1 LGHDT, CDR2 YNNKEL (reference sequence). Deletions cut 2 bases from V and 4 bases from J, with 5 bases between. CDR3 protein: CASSQMSTEAFF. The CDR3 nucleotides read TGTGCCAGCAGCCAAATGAGCACTGAAGCTTTCTTT.

This clonotype was seen repeatedly, ten times or more. The chain employs TRBV20-1 and TRBJ2-1; 11 positions agree with TRBD2. CDR1 and CDR2 from the germline V gene are DFQATT and SNEGSKA (reference sequence). V shed 3 bases, J shed 8 bases, and the junction held 9 bases outside the gene matches. The CDR3 sequence is 15 residues long. The CDR3 sequence is CSASSLAGGMDEQFF. In nucleotides, the CDR3 is TGCAGTGCTAGTTCCCTAGCGGGAGGAATGGATGAGCAGTTCTTC.

This clonotype was counted a few times. This chain joins TRBV20-1 and TRBJ2-1; D call uncertain. CDR3 size: 10 residues. Germline-derived CDR1 and CDR2 are DFQATT and SNEGSKA (reference sequence). Here the CDR3 reads CSAYWNEQFF. CDR3 coding DNA: TGCAGCGCCTACTGGAATGAGCAGTTCTTC.

This clonotype has just a few counts. The chain combines TRBV7-9 with TRBJ2-3; D remains unclear. Trimming took off 10 bases at V and 0 bases at J, with 14 bases between the two ends. This CDR3 has 14 amino acids. Germline V gives CDR1 SEHNR, CDR2 FQNEAQ (reference sequence). This CDR3 reads CATQRLASTDTQYF. DNA of the CDR3: TGTGCCACCCAGAGACTGGCTAGCACAGATACGCAGTATTTT.

This clonotype was counted at least ten times. J is TRBJ2-6 and V is TRBV5-6; D call uncertain. Germline V lookup: CDR1 SGHDT, CDR2 YYEEEE. Trimming stripped 4 bases from V and 4 bases from J, with 9 bases between. The CDR3 totals 14 residues. CDR3 sequence (DNA): TGTGCCAGCAGCGGCCCCCTCGGGGCCAACGTCCTGACTTTC. It specifies CASSGPLGANVLTF.

This clonotype was seen more than once but under ten times. The chain recombines TRBV19 with TRBJ2-4; tentatively, D is TRBD1 or TRBD2 (6 bases each). CDR3 length equals 17 residues. Germline V gives CDR1 LNHDA, CDR2 SQIVND (reference sequence). Trimming shortened V by 4 bases and J by 0 bases, and 16 bases separated the two germline ends. This chain's CDR3 is CASSTHQGGLAKNIQYF. The CDR3 DNA is TGTGCCAGTAGTACCCACCAAGGGGGGTTAGCCAAAAACATTCAGTACTTC.